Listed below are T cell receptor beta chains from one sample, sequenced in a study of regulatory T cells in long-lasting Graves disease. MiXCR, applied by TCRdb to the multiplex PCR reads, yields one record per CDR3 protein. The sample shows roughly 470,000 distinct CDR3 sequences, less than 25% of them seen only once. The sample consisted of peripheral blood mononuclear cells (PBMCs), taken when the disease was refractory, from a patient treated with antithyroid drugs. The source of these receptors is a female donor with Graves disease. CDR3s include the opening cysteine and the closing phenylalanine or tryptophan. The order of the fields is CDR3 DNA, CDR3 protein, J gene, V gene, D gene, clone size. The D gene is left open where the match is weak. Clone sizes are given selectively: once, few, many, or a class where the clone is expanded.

TGTGCCTGGAGTGTAGGGACCGGTTGGAACACTGAAGCTTTCTTT	CAWSVGTGWNTEAFF	TRBJ1-1	TRBV30	.	.
TGTGCCAGCAACCAACCGGGGGAGGGCCACCACGAGCAGTACTTC	CASNQPGEGHHEQYF	TRBJ2-7	TRBV7-9	TRBD2	few
TGCAGCGTTGAAATGGGGGTTAGACTATTTGGATCCTACGAGCAGTACTTC	CSVEMGVRLFGSYEQYF	TRBJ2-7	TRBV29-1	.	few
TGTGCCTCCCACGGGACTTTGAGCTACGAGCAGTACTTC	CASHGTLSYEQYF	TRBJ2-7	TRBV28	.	many
TGTGCCAGCAGTTCCTTAGCGGATGCTTCCTACGAGCAGTACTTC	CASSSLADASYEQYF	TRBJ2-7	TRBV6-5	.	many
TGTGCCAGCAGCTTGGCCGGGGATAGGGACAGGGGCCCTAATCAGCCCCAGCATTTT	CASSLAGDRDRGPNQPQHF	TRBJ1-5	TRBV7-2	TRBD1	.
TGTGCCAGCAGTTTATCAATCGGGGTTGGGTCCTACGAGCAGTACTTC	CASSLSIGVGSYEQYF	TRBJ2-7	TRBV27	.	many
TGTGCCAGCAGTTTAGGAGGGGGGTTAGGCGAGCAGTACTTC	CASSLGGGLGEQYF	TRBJ2-7	TRBV12-3/TRBV12-4	.	many
TGTGCCAGCAGCTCGCCCCGGGGTTCGCACTTC	CASSSPRGSHF	TRBJ2-5	TRBV11-2	.	many
TGTGCCACCAGTGATTTGGGACTAGCGGGAGGGGAGACCCAGTACTTC	CATSDLGLAGGETQYF	TRBJ2-5	TRBV24-1	TRBD2	many
TGTGCCAGCAGTGTGTATGGTGGCAATCAGCCCCAGCATTTT	CASSVYGGNQPQHF	TRBJ1-5	TRBV2	.	many
TGTGCCAGCAGACGGGACAGGAGTGATCAGCCCCAGCATTTT	CASRRDRSDQPQHF	TRBJ1-5	TRBV28	TRBD1	many
TGCAGCGTTGGGAGTCAGGCTTACGGCTACACCTTC	CSVGSQAYGYTF	TRBJ1-2	TRBV29-1	.	many
TGTGCCAGTAGTGCAGGGGGCGCAGATACGCAGTATTTT	CASSAGGADTQYF	TRBJ2-3	TRBV19	TRBD1	.
TGTGCCATCAGTGAACGGGACCCCTACGAGCAGTACTTC	CAISERDPYEQYF	TRBJ2-7	TRBV10-3	.	many
TGTGCCACCAGCGGCAGGGGGTCAGGAGAAAAACTGTTTTTT	CATSGRGSGEKLFF	TRBJ1-4	TRBV15	TRBD1	.
TGCGCCAGCAGCCAAGGACAGGGGGTCACCTATAATTCACCCCTCCACTTT	CASSQGQGVTYNSPLHF	TRBJ1-6	TRBV4-1	TRBD1	few
TGTGCCAGCAGCCAGACGGTATCTGGAAACACCATATATTTT	CASSQTVSGNTIYF	TRBJ1-3	TRBV7-2	.	many
TGTGCCAGCAGCTTGGTGAGGACAGCAGGATCACCCCTCCACTTT	CASSLVRTAGSPLHF	TRBJ1-6	TRBV7-9	.	many
TGTGCCAGCAGCAAAAGGGAGTACTACAATGAGCAGTTCTTC	CASSKREYYNEQFF	TRBJ2-1	TRBV14	.	few
TGTGCCAGCAATTTTGTCTCAGTAGGAAACACCATATATTTT	CASNFVSVGNTIYF	TRBJ1-3	TRBV28	.	.
TGTGCCAGCAGTTTTAGGGACCCAGAGTACCAAGAGACCCAGTACTTC	CASSFRDPEYQETQYF	TRBJ2-5	TRBV27	.	.
TGTGCCAGCAGCCAACTTAGCGGGAGTGGGAATGAGCAGTTCTTC	CASSQLSGSGNEQFF	TRBJ2-1	TRBV3-1	TRBD2	.
TGCAGTGCTAGAGAAAGTGAGCAGTACTTC	CSARESEQYF	TRBJ2-7	TRBV20-1	.	few
TGTGCCAGCAGCCAAGACGGGGAGCTGTTTTTT	CASSQDGELFF	TRBJ2-2	TRBV7-2	.	many
TGCGCCAGCAGCTTGGGGCAGAACGATAAACTGTTTTTT	CASSLGQNDKLFF	TRBJ1-4	TRBV5-1	.	many
TGCAGCGTGGAAAGAAGGATGGGACTTGAAGCTTTCTTT	CSVERRMGLEAFF	TRBJ1-1	TRBV29-1	.	few
TGTGCCAGCGACACTGACTTCGGCTACACCTTC	CASDTDFGYTF	TRBJ1-2	TRBV28	.	many
TGTGCCAGCAGTTTATCCCGGACAGGGGTCGATGGCTACACCTTC	CASSLSRTGVDGYTF	TRBJ1-2	TRBV2	TRBD1	many
TGCAGTGCCCCTAAACCTGGGGCGGGTTCACCCCTCCACTTT	CSAPKPGAGSPLHF	TRBJ1-6	TRBV20-1	.	many
TGTGCCAGCAGCACAAGCGGTGGGGTGGGCTACGAGCAGTACTTC	CASSTSGGVGYEQYF	TRBJ2-7	TRBV7-3	.	many
TGTGCCAGCTATGGGGAGGGGCGCAGGGTTGAGCAGTTCTTC	CASYGEGRRVEQFF	TRBJ2-1	TRBV2	TRBD2	.
TGTGCCATCACCGAAGACAGGGACTATGGCTACACCTTC	CAITEDRDYGYTF	TRBJ1-2	TRBV10-3	TRBD1	.
TGTGCCAGCAGCTCACTACAGGGGGTAGGAAATGAGCAGTTCTTC	CASSSLQGVGNEQFF	TRBJ2-1	TRBV11-2	TRBD1	.
TGTGCCAGCAGCTTGGGGCGGATGACTGAAGCTTTCTTT	CASSLGRMTEAFF	TRBJ1-1	TRBV5-6	.	.
TGTGCCAGCATGCCGAGCGGGAAGGGACTGGAGACCCAGTACTTC	CASMPSGKGLETQYF	TRBJ2-5	TRBV6-1	TRBD2	many
TGTGCCAGCAGTCTGGGGGCTGCTGGAAACACCATATATTTT	CASSLGAAGNTIYF	TRBJ1-3	TRBV6-1	.	.
TGTGCCAGCAGTTCTAACACAGGGGGTGAAGCTTTCTTT	CASSSNTGGEAFF	TRBJ1-1	TRBV6-5	TRBD1	many
TGTGCCAGCAGTTCCCTACAGGGGGCGCGGTTAGATACGCAGTATTTT	CASSSLQGARLDTQYF	TRBJ2-3	TRBV28	TRBD1	.
TGTGCCAGCAGCTCCGCTTCAGGGACCTACGAGCAGTACTTC	CASSSASGTYEQYF	TRBJ2-7	TRBV13	.	many
TGTGCCAGCGGAAGGACTGGGAACACCGGGGAGCTGTTTTTT	CASGRTGNTGELFF	TRBJ2-2	TRBV6-1	.	many